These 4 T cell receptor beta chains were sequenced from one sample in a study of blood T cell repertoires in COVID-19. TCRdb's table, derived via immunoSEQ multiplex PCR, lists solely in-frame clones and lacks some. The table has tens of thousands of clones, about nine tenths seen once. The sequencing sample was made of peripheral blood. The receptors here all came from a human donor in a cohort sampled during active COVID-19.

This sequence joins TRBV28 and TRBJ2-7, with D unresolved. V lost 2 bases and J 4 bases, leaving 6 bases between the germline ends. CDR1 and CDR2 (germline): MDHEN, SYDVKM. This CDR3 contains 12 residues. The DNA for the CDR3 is TGTGCCAGCAGTTTAAGAGGTTACGAGCAGTACTTC. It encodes CASSLRGYEQYF.

The DNA of the CDR3 is TGTGCCAGCAGGGCAGGGTTGAACACTGAAGCTTTCTTT. As protein: CASRAGLNTEAFF. The J gene is TRBJ1-1, the V gene TRBV6-5; possibly TRBD1 for D (5 bases). The CDR3 covers 13 residues. Germline CDR1 reads MNHEY; CDR2 reads SVGAGI. V dropped 6 bases and J dropped 0 bases, with 8 bases sitting between them.

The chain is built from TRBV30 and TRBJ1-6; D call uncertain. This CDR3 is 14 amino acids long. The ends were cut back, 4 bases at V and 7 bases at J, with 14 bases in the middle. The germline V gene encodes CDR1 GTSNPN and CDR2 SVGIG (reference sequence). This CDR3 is CAWTPPIWNSPLHF. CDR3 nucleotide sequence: TGTGCCTGGACTCCCCCTATCTGGAATTCACCCCTCCACTTT.

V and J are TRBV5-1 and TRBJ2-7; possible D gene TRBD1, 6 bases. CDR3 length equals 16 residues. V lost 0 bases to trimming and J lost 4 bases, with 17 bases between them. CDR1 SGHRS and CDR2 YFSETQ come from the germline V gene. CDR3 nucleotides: TGCGCCAGCAGCTTGGGCCCAGGGGTCAATCGGTACGAGCAGTACTTC. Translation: CASSLGPGVNRYEQYF. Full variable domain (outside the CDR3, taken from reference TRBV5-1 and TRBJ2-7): KAGVTQTPRYLIKTRGQQVTLSCSPISGHRSVSWYQQTPGQGLQFLFEYFSETQRNKGNFPGRFSGRQFSNSRSEMNVSTLELGDSALYLCASSLGPGVNRYEQYFGPGTRLTVT.